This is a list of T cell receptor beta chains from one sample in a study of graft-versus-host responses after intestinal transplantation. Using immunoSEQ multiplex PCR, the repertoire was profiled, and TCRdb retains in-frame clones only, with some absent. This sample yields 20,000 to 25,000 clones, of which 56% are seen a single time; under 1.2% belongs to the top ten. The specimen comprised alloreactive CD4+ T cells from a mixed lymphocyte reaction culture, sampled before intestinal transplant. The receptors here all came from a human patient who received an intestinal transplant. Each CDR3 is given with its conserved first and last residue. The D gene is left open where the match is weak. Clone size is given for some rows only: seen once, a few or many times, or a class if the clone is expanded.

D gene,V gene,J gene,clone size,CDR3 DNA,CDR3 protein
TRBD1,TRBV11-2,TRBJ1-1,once,TGTGCCAGCAGCTTAGACAGGGGGCATGGGGCTTTCTTT,CASSLDRGHGAFF
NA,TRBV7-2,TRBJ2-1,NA,TGTGCCAGCAGCTTAGGACTTGGATACAATGAGCAGTTCTTC,CASSLGLGYNEQFF
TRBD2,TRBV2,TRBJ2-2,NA,TGTGCCAGCAGTGAATTCGGGCGGGAGACGGACACCGGGGAGCTGTTTTTT,CASSEFGRETDTGELFF
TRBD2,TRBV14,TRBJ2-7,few,TGTGCCAGCAGCCAAGGGAGACTAGCGATGTTCGACGAGCAGTACTTC,CASSQGRLAMFDEQYF
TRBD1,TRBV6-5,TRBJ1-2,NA,TGTGCCAGCAGTTACCCGGGACAGGAAGGAGGCTACACCTTC,CASSYPGQEGGYTF
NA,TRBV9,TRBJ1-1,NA,TGTGCCCCCCAAGGCAGGTGGAAGAACACTGAAGCTTTCTTT,CAPQGRWKNTEAFF
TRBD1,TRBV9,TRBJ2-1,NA,TGTGCCAGCAGCGTAGGACAGGGGGATTTCTATGAGCAGTTCTTC,CASSVGQGDFYEQFF
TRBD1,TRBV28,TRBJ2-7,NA,TGTGCCAGCAGTTTATCCTCCCTTGCATTGACAGGGACGGACAACTACGAGCAGTACTTC,CASSLSSLALTGTDNYEQYF
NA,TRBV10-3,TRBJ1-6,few,TGTGCCATCAGTGAGTTGGGGTCGGGGTCACCCCTCCACTTT,CAISELGSGSPLHF
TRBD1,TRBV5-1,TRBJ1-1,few,TGCGCCAGCAGCTTGGCTGGACAGGGCTACACTGAAGCTTTCTTT,CASSLAGQGYTEAFF
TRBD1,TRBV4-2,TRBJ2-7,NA,TGTGCCAGCAGCCGATCCGGGACAGGAGGCAACGAGCAGTACTTC,CASSRSGTGGNEQYF
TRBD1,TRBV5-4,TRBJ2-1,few,TGTGCCAGCAGCCTCCGACAGGGTGCCTACAATGAGCAGTTCTTC,CASSLRQGAYNEQFF
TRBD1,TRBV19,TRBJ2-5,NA,TGTGCCAGTAGTGACAGGGGGAAGTGGGCCCAGTACTTC,CASSDRGKWAQYF
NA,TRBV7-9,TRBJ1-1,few,TGTGCCAGCAGCTTAGGGGGGAGGGCTGAAGCTTTCTTT,CASSLGGRAEAFF
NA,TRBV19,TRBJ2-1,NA,TGTGCCAGTAGTATGAGGGAAATCTCCTACAATGAGCAGTTCTTC,CASSMREISYNEQFF
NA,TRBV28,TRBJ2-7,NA,TGTGCCAGCAGGAGAGACAGTCTCTACGAGCAGTACTTC,CASRRDSLYEQYF
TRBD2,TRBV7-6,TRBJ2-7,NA,TGTGCCAGCAGCATGACCGGGACTAGCGGGAGGGCCGACGAGCAGTACTTC,CASSMTGTSGRADEQYF
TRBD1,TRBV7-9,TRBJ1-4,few,TGTGCCAGCAGCCCCGGACAGGGGTGGGAAAAACTGTTTTTT,CASSPGQGWEKLFF
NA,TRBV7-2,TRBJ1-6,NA,TGTGCCAGCAGCTTAGCAGCGTCCAATTCACCCCTCCACTTT,CASSLAASNSPLHF
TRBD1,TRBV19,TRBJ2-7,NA,TGTGCGAGTAGAGACAGGGGCCACGAGCAGTACTTC,CASRDRGHEQYF
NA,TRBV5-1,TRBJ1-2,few,TGCGCCAGCAGCTTGGTGGGGGGAACGGGCTACACCTTC,CASSLVGGTGYTF
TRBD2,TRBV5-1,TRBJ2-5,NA,TGCGCCAGCAGCCTAGGGGGTAGCGGGGTCCAAGAGACCCAGTACTTC,CASSLGGSGVQETQYF
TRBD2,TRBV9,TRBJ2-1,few,TGTGCCAGCAGCGTACTAGCGGGCTCCTACAATGAGCAGTTCTTC,CASSVLAGSYNEQFF